This entry lists 2 T cell receptor beta chains sequenced from one sample in a study of cytomegalovirus exposure and HLA in healthy donors. Sequencing used immunoSEQ multiplex PCR; TCRdb keeps in-frame clones, though not all of them. The sample lists about 360,000 clones; about nine tenths were seen once. Material: PBMCs. The receptors come from a woman younger than 35 in good health and CMV-seronegative.

This clone showed up just a few times. The V and J genes are TRBV2 and TRBJ1-4; unclear D gene. The CDR3 has 13 amino acids. Germline V gene lookup returns CDR1 SNHLY and CDR2 FYNNEI. V was pared by 11 bases and J by 5 bases, with 15 bases between. The CDR3 sequence is CAGAARKNEKLFF. Written as DNA, the CDR3 is TGTGCCGGCGCGGCACGGAAGAATGAAAAACTGTTTTTT.

V and J are TRBV7-8 and TRBJ2-7; tentatively, D is TRBD2 (7 bases). Trimming stripped 6 bases from V and 3 bases from J, with 15 bases between. Germline V gene lookup returns CDR1 SGHVS and CDR2 FQNEAQ. The CDR3 contains 14 residues. The DNA for the CDR3 is TGTGCCAGCAGTGCGTGGGGGGGGCTCTACGAGCAGTACTTC. Protein: CASSAWGGLYEQYF.